This TCR beta chain emerged from a study of blood T cell repertoires in COVID-19. On the study more broadly: Some COVID-19 samples were acute and others convalescent; all came from the United States, Italy and Spain. From T cells, B-cell-depleted T cells, or PBMCs came the material, which was cDNA or gDNA.

Study processing details: Quantification of nucleated cells was approximated via reference gene primer amplification. The table came from immunoSEQ multiplex PCR; TCRdb's copy has only in-frame clones and leaves some out. V and J calls and clone size are given by that table; D and trimming were obtained from the DNA. The sample yields about 160,000 clones, more than 90% seen once. The length of the CDR3 is 17 residues. The germline V gene encodes CDR1 SGHDN and CDR2 FVKESK. V gave up 6 bases and J gave up 5 bases; unmatched junction bases: 10. Sample: peripheral blood. V usage is TRBV14 and J usage is TRBJ2-5, with 15 bases that match TRBD2. The source is a man aged 60 to 75 with active or convalescent COVID-19. CDR3 amino acids: CASSLPGLAGGMETQYF. CDR3 sequence (DNA): TGTGCCAGCAGTCTCCCGGGACTAGCGGGAGGAATGGAGACCCAGTACTTC.